There are many counts of the clone carrying this TCR beta chain. The antigen is not known. This sample was included in a study of T cells in Graves' hyperthyroidism and ophthalmopathy. General study results and limits: A model of 13 V-J features distinguished ophthalmopathy from stable hyperthyroidism.

What was amplified from RNA transcripts were TCR beta CDR3 regions. RT-PCR in the first round (using the HTBI primer set) targeted the TCR CDR3. Via MiXCR, TCRdb re-called the multiplex PCR reads, giving one row per CDR3 protein. This sample carries a few hundred thousand distinct CDR3 sequences, approximately 15% of them seen once, and the ten largest clones take under 7%. The length of the CDR3 is 14 residues. V shed 6 bases and J 2 bases; nucleotides not matched to a gene: 5. Per germline, CDR1 MDHEN and CDR2 SYDVKM. This TCR was recovered from a woman under 40 with Graves' hyperthyroidism that later progressed to Graves' ophthalmopathy. The chain has TRBV28 and TRBJ2-3, with 7 bases lining up with TRBD2. The sequenced sample was blood. CDR3 DNA: TGTGCCAGCAGCGCGAGCGGGGACACAGATACGCAGTATTTT. Amino acids: CASSASGDTDTQYF.